Sequencing of this T cell receptor (beta chain) was carried out in a study of control samples from healthy donors and cancer patients. Germline-derived CDR1 and CDR2 are MRHNA and SNTAGT. The length of the CDR3 is 14 residues. Deletions cut 6 bases from V and 10 bases from J, with 19 bases between. Method: immunoSEQ multiplex PCR; TCRdb's copy keeps in-frame clones and lacks some. The sample holds some 82,000 clones, 84% seen once. The J gene is TRBJ2-1, the V gene TRBV6-4, with D maybe TRBD2 (6 bases). Sequencing was done on a sample of PBMCs. This TCR came from a man between 60 and 75 years old with head and neck cancer. The CDR3 sequence: CASSNTNRDSEQFF. CDR3 coding DNA: TGTGCCAGCAGCAACACGAACCGGGACTCAGAGCAGTTCTTC.